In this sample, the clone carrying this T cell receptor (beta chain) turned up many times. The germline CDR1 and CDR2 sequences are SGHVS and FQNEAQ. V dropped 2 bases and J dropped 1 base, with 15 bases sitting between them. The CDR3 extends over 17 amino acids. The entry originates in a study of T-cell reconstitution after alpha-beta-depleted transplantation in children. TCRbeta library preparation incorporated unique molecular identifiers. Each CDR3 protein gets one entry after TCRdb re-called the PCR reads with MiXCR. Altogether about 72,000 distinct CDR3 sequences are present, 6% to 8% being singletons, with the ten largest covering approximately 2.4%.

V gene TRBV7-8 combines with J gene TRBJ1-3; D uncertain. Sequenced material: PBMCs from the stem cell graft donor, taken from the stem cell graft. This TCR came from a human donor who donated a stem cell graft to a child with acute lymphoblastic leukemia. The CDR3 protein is CASSLFGSVLSGNTIYF. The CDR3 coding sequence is TGTGCCAGCAGCTTATTCGGTTCAGTTCTTTCTGGAAACACCATATATTTT.